This T cell receptor (beta chain) was observed in a study of T cell repertoires in cytomegalovirus infection. Background on the study: Signatures in public TCR beta sequences pointed to both CMV infection and matching HLA type.

Findings of the study overall: In two of eight donors, the top clonotype was HLA-C-restricted CMV-specific. Frequencies of public TCR beta families were cumulated, and this identified carriers of CMV plus the relevant HLA.

The V and J ends lost 0 bases and 9 bases respectively, with 13 bases between them. CDR3 length equals 14 residues. The germline V gene encodes CDR1 SGDLS and CDR2 YYNGEE. Details on this clonotype: Its antigen is still unknown.

From the reads, TCRdb called clonotypes with MiXCR, one entry per CDR3 protein. The repertoire holds 450,000 to 550,000 distinct CDR3 sequences, 16% seen once, with roughly 25% in the top ten. This receptor was taken from a human donor in good health (CMV status not recorded). Some clones in this sample may be carry-over from other donors' samples. Input material: CD8+ T cells from PBMCs. The chain links TRBV9 to TRBJ1-3, with D possibly TRBD1 on 6 matching bases. CDR3 sequence (DNA): TGTGCCAGCAGCGTAGATCCAGGGGAACCCACCATATATTTT. Translated: CASSVDPGEPTIYF.